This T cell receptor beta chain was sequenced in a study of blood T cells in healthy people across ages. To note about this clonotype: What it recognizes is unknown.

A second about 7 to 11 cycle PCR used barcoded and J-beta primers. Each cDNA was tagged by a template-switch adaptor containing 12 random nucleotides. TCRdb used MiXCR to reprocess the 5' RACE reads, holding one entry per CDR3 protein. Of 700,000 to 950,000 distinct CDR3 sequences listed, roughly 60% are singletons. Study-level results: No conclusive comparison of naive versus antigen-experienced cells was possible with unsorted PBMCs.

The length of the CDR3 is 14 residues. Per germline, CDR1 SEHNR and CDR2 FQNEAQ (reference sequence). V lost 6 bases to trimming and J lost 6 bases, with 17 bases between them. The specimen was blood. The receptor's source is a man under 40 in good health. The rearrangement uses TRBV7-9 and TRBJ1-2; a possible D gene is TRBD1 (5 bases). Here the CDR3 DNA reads TGTGCCAGCAGTCTGGCCAGGGAGCAGGATGGCTACACCTTC. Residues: CASSLAREQDGYTF.